This entry describes one TCR beta chain. The method was immunoSEQ multiplex PCR; TCRdb's version includes in-frame clones alone and lacks a portion of them. The table shows 150,000 to 200,000 clones, with roughly 89% occurring only once. The sample belongs to a study of blood T cell repertoires in COVID-19. This CDR3 region has 14 residues. Germline V gene sequence: CDR1 SGDLS, CDR2 YYNGEE. Trimming pared 4 bases from V and 2 bases from J, leaving 12 bases between. The chain combines TRBV9 with TRBJ1-2, with D uncertain. Sequenced sample: peripheral blood. The sequence derives from a man between 18 and 29 years old with active or convalescent COVID-19. CDR3 DNA sequence: TGTGCCAGCAGCTACCGGGCGGGCAACTATGGCTACACCTTC. Translated: CASSYRAGNYGYTF.